A selection of T cell receptor beta chains follows, all from one sample in a study of cytomegalovirus exposure and HLA in healthy donors. TCRdb's table, derived via immunoSEQ multiplex PCR, lists solely in-frame clones and lacks some. This table holds 120,000 or so clones, around 90% found once. The sequenced sample consisted of PBMCs. These receptors were collected from a woman between 18 and 30 years old in good health and CMV-seronegative. Each CDR3 is given with its conserved first and last residue. D genes are given only for firm matches. Only some rows state a clone size, as once, few, many or a class for expanded clones.

V gene	D gene	J gene	clone size	CDR3 DNA	CDR3 protein
TRBV6-4	NA	TRBJ2-7	NA	TGTGCCAGCAGTGACCAAACAGGAGATCCCTACGAGCAGTACTTC	CASSDQTGDPYEQYF
TRBV6-5	NA	TRBJ2-1	NA	TGTGCCAGCAGTTACTCGACCGGGAATGAGCAGTTCTTC	CASSYSTGNEQFF
TRBV2	TRBD2	TRBJ2-7	NA	TGTGCCAGCCTCAAAGCGGGAGAGGATCACGAGCAGTACTTC	CASLKAGEDHEQYF
TRBV6-5	TRBD1	TRBJ2-7	NA	TGTGCCACCGGACAGGGGGCATACGAGCAGTACTTC	CATGQGAYEQYF
TRBV4-1	TRBD1	TRBJ2-7	NA	TGCGCCAGCAGCCCTGGACAGGGGGCCTACGAGCAGTACTTC	CASSPGQGAYEQYF
TRBV28	NA	TRBJ1-5	once	TGTGCCAGCAGTTTTTGGAACAGTAGAAATCAGCCCCAGCATTTT	CASSFWNSRNQPQHF
TRBV11-3	TRBD1	TRBJ2-7	NA	TGTGCCAGCAGCTTCTCGACAGGGGTCTACGAGCAGTACTTC	CASSFSTGVYEQYF
TRBV2	NA	TRBJ2-1	NA	TGTGCCAGCAGTGAATCCCGACTTCGCTACAATGAGCAGTTCTTC	CASSESRLRYNEQFF
TRBV5-4	TRBD2	TRBJ2-7	NA	TGTGCCAGCAGCAGAACCGAGACTAGCCCCTTGAGGGAGCAGTACTTC	CASSRTETSPLREQYF
TRBV4-1	TRBD1	TRBJ1-5	NA	TGCGCCAGCAGCCCGACAGGGGGGCCATCGAATCAGCCCCAGCATTTT	CASSPTGGPSNQPQHF
TRBV5-4	TRBD1	TRBJ1-2	few	TGTGCCAGCAGCTTGGTCGGGACAGACTATGGCTACACCTTC	CASSLVGTDYGYTF